These 10 T cell receptor beta chains share one sample of origin, sequenced in a study of T cell responses to AZD1222 COVID-19 vaccine. The assay was immunoSEQ multiplex PCR, and TCRdb's table has in-frame clones only and misses some. The data contain about 120,000 clones, more than 85% of them singletons. The material was peripheral blood, obtained on day 0 of AZD1222 vaccination. Receptors were obtained from an adult in good health.

This clone occurred once. The rearrangement joins TRBV7-2 to TRBJ2-1; D not certain. CDR1 and CDR2 from the germline V gene are SGHTA and FQGNSA. The germline V and J ends were trimmed by 5 bases and 8 bases, with 19 bases remaining between them. The CDR3 runs to 15 residues. CDR3 amino acids: CASSPNFARYDEQFF. The CDR3 DNA reads as TGTGCCAGCAGCCCCAACTTTGCGAGGTACGATGAGCAGTTCTTC.

The chain links TRBV28 to TRBJ2-7; 11 nucleotides match TRBD2. V was clipped by 6 bases and J by 3 bases; unmatched bases: 4. Looked up from germline, CDR1 is MDHEN and CDR2 is SYDVKM. This CDR3 has 14 amino acids. CDR3 protein: CASRPGLAVYEQYF. Here the CDR3 DNA reads TGTGCCAGCAGGCCGGGACTAGCGGTCTACGAGCAGTACTTC.

This clone appeared once. J is TRBJ1-1 and V is TRBV5-6; TRBD1 agrees at 7 bases. Trimming at V came to 3 bases and at J to 2 bases, leaving 7 bases not matched to a gene. CDR3 length equals 15 residues. Germline CDR1 is SGHDT and CDR2 is YYEEEE. CDR3 sequence: CASSYPTGANTEAFF. The CDR3 coding sequence is TGTGCCAGCAGCTACCCCACAGGGGCTAACACTGAAGCTTTCTTT.

J is TRBJ2-7 and V is TRBV30; TRBD1 might be the D (7 bases). Looked up from germline, CDR1 is GTSNPN and CDR2 is SVGIG (reference sequence). The V end lost 2 bases, the J end lost 6 bases, and 14 bases lay between the germline ends. CDR3 length: 13 residues. CDR3 amino acids: CAWSSGTAGEQYF. Here the CDR3 DNA reads TGTGCCTGGAGTTCCGGGACAGCGGGCGAGCAGTACTTC.

As to this clone: Distinct nucleotide sequences in the sample also encode this CDR3. The V and J genes are TRBV7-2 and TRBJ1-5; no reliable D call. Trimming removed 1 base from V and 1 base from J, with 8 bases in between. Germline CDR1 SGHTA, CDR2 FQGNSA. The CDR3 has 15 amino acids. DNA for the CDR3: TGTGCCAGCAGCTTAGATTCGGGCAGCAATCAGCCCCAGCATTTT. It translates to CASSLDSGSNQPQHF.

The J gene is TRBJ2-3, the V gene TRBV5-1; D ambiguous. Deletions cut 1 base from V and 3 bases from J, with 18 bases between. CDR1 and CDR2 (germline): SGHRS, YFSETQ. This CDR3 region has 17 residues. In DNA, the CDR3 is TGCGCCAGCAGCTTGTCACCCGGCGTTTCCGGAACAGATACGCAGTATTTT. It codes for CASSLSPGVSGTDTQYF.

The chain uses TRBV5-8 and TRBJ2-7; tentatively, D is TRBD1 (7 bases). This CDR3 region has 14 residues. Germline-derived CDR1 and CDR2 are SGHTS and YDEGEE. Trimming took off 4 bases at V and 4 bases at J, with 15 bases between the two ends. The CDR3 DNA is TGTGCCAGCAGCCTCCAGGGGGGACCGTACGAGCAGTACTTC. Its translation is CASSLQGGPYEQYF. The full variable domain, in which reference TRBV5-8 and TRBJ2-7 provide the parts outside the CDR3, is EAGVTQSPTHLIKTRGQQATLRCSPISGHTSVYWYQQALGLGLQFLLWYDEGEERNRGNFPPRFSGRQFPNYSSELNVNALELEDSALYLCASSLQGGPYEQYFGPGTRLTVT.

The V call is TRBV28, the J call TRBJ1-2; no clear D. Germline-derived CDR1 and CDR2 are MDHEN and SYDVKM. The CDR3 consists of 14 residues. V was trimmed by 3 bases and J by 5 bases, leaving 13 bases between them. The CDR3 loop is CASSFGGRRYGYTF. CDR3 coding DNA: TGTGCCAGCAGTTTTGGAGGGCGACGGTATGGCTACACCTTC.

The rearrangement links TRBV29-1 to TRBJ2-7; 10 bases align to TRBD1. Germline-derived CDR1 and CDR2 are SQVTM and ANQGSEA. The trim removed 7 bases at V and 4 bases at J, leaving 10 bases unmatched. The length of the CDR3 is 14 residues. This chain's CDR3 is CSAAKGTGAYEQYF. Here the CDR3 DNA reads TGCAGCGCCGCCAAGGGGACAGGGGCTTACGAGCAGTACTTC.

The CDR3 sequence: CASSPSGGTGELFF. The CDR3 nucleotides read TGTGCCAGCAGTCCGTCCGGGGGCACCGGGGAGCTGTTTTTT. The chain couples TRBV27 to TRBJ2-2, with D maybe TRBD2 (6 bases). Trimming left V 5 bases short and J 4 bases short, with 11 bases between. Germline lookup yields CDR1 MNHEY and CDR2 SMNVEV (reference sequence). The CDR3 length is 14 residues.